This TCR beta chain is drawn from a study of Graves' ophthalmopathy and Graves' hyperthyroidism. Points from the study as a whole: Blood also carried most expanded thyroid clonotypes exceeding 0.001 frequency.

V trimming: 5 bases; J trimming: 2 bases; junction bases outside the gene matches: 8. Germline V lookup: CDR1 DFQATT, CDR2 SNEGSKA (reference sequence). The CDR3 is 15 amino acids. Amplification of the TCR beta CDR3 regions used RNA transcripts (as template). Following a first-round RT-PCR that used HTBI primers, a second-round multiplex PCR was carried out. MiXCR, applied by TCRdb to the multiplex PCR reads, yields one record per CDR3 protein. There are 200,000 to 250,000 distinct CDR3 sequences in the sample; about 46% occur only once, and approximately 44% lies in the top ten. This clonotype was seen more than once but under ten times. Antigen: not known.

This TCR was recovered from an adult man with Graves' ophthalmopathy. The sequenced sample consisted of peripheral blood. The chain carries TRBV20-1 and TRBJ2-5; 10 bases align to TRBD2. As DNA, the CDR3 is TGCAGTGCTGTAAGGACTAGCGGACCACAAGAGACCCAGTACTTC. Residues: CSAVRTSGPQETQYF.